This T cell receptor (beta chain) was observed in a study of CD4 and CD8 cells across lung adenocarcinoma regions. Localized lung adenocarcinoma, a non-small cell lung cancer, affected the donors. One entry per CDR3 protein, called by TCRdb with MiXCR from the PCR reads. The data contain approximately 11,000 distinct CDR3 sequences, approximately 57% of them seen just once; the ten biggest clones take up roughly 33%. J lost 9 bases, V lost 0 bases, and 3 bases had no gene match. The CDR3 has 14 residues. From germline, CDR1 is MNHEY and CDR2 SVGAGI. This clonotype is categorized as medium-sized. The rearrangement uses TRBV6-5 and TRBJ2-1; 9 nucleotides line up with TRBD2. The TCR was taken from a female donor with lung adenocarcinoma. The CD4 and CD8 labels of this study may be unreliable. The sequenced material came from CD8+ T cells from the center of a lung tumor. CDR3 in DNA: TGTGCCAGCAGTTACTCGGGGACTAGCCTTGAGCAGTTCTTC. Amino acid sequence: CASSYSGTSLEQFF.